The rows below give T cell receptor beta chains drawn from one sample of a study of T-cell reconstitution after alpha-beta-depleted transplantation in children. TCRdb processed the PCR reads anew with MiXCR; each CDR3 protein has one entry. This sample yields 450,000 to 700,000 distinct CDR3 sequences, of which 25% to 30% are seen a single time; 35% to 40% belongs to the top ten. Source: PBMCs, taken before TCRalphabeta/CD19-depleted stem cell transplant. Every receptor here comes from a boy in the first two years of life with Wiskott-Aldrich syndrome, due to receive a stem cell transplant. Both conserved end residues are trimmed from each CDR3.

CDR3aa	len	j_gene	v_gene
ASSLGRTKVLSSYNEQF	17	TRBJ2-1	TRBV7-9
ASSLVLSSSYNEQF	14	TRBJ2-1	TRBV7-2
ASSWDLQGHYT	11	TRBJ1-2	TRBV5-1
ASSEGPSSSGNTIY	14	TRBJ1-3	TRBV6-1
ASSPFQGGYEQY	12	TRBJ2-7	TRBV5-6
ASSLGAYQETQY	12	TRBJ2-5	TRBV7-9
ASSLVLAGPYNEQF	14	TRBJ2-1	TRBV7-6
ASRATGSADTQY	12	TRBJ2-3	TRBV6-4
ASSFGQGLAETQY	13	TRBJ2-5	TRBV12-3/TRBV12-4
ASSFGVFQETQY	12	TRBJ2-5	TRBV5-6
SVAYTGTGLYEQY	13	TRBJ2-7	TRBV29-1
ASSLTPTVIVGYEQY	15	TRBJ2-7	TRBV11-2